These 5 T cell receptor beta chains originate from one sample sequenced in a study of CDR3 diversity in severe acne. TCRdb re-called the PCR reads with MiXCR, one entry per CDR3 protein. This repertoire shows 97,000 or so distinct CDR3 sequences, 51% found once; its top ten account for around 12%. The sequenced sample consisted of blood. The receptors originated from a male donor with acne.

This sequence joins TRBV27 and TRBJ2-7, with 10 bases identical to TRBD2. The V gene end was trimmed by 2 bases and the J gene end by 0 bases; junction bases not matched to a gene: 4. The germline gives CDR1 MNHEY, CDR2 SMNVEV (reference sequence). The CDR3 is 16 amino acids. CDR3 DNA: TGTGCCAGCAGTTTAAGGACTAGCGGCTACTCCTACGAGCAGTACTTC. Amino acids: CASSLRTSGYSYEQYF.

The chain has TRBV7-9 and TRBJ1-1; D unresolved. V lost 5 bases and J 5 bases, leaving 12 bases between the germline ends. Germline CDR1 reads SEHNR; CDR2 reads FQNEAQ (reference sequence). This CDR3 has 13 amino acids. This CDR3 is CASSPTQGTEAFF. For the CDR3, the DNA is TGTGCCAGCAGCCCCACTCAAGGAACTGAAGCTTTCTTT.

CDR3 DNA sequence: TGTGCCAGCAGCTTGATTGGACAGGGGAAGAACGAGCAGTACTTC. Its translation is CASSLIGQGKNEQYF. The chain carries TRBV5-5 and TRBJ2-7; 9 bases line up with TRBD1. There are 15 residues in the CDR3. V was clipped by 1 base and J by 5 bases; unmatched bases: 7. Per the germline V gene, CDR1 is SGHKS and CDR2 is YYEKEE (reference sequence).

V usage is TRBV29-1 and J usage is TRBJ1-1; 8 positions match TRBD1. The CDR3 sequence is 12 residues long. Germline assignment: CDR1 SQVTM and CDR2 ANQGSEA. The CDR3, as DNA: TGCAGTTTATGGGAGAGACAGGGGGAAGCTTTCTTT. This translates into CSLWERQGEAFF.

The chain carries TRBV11-1 and TRBJ2-5; D might be TRBD2 (6 bases). With 1 base removed from V and 0 bases from J, the gap between germline ends came to 15 bases. The CDR3 covers 17 residues. Germline CDR1 is SGHAT and CDR2 is FQDESV (reference sequence). For the CDR3, the DNA is TGTGCCAGCAGCTTAGTTCAGGTAGCGGTGTACCAAGAGACCCAGTACTTC. As protein: CASSLVQVAVYQETQYF.